This passage covers 22 T cell receptor beta chains from one sample sequenced in a study of control samples from healthy donors and cancer patients. Using immunoSEQ multiplex PCR, the repertoire was profiled, and TCRdb retains in-frame clones only, with some absent. The repertoire includes tens of thousands of clones, about 85% of them detected once, and approximately 4% sits in the top ten. The sequenced sample was formalin-fixed, paraffin-embedded tissue. The receptors were gathered from a female donor with melanoma.

A single count supports this clone. The CDR3 DNA is TGTGCCAGCAGCGCCCAACACGGCTCCTACGAGCAGTACTTC. Its translation: CASSAQHGSYEQYF. The chain employs TRBV11-2 and TRBJ2-7; D remains ambiguous. Trimming stripped 5 bases from V and 0 bases from J, with 11 bases between. Germline CDR1 SGHAT, CDR2 FQNNGV. This CDR3 contains 14 residues.

The V and J genes are TRBV5-1 and TRBJ2-2; the D is unclear. Trimming took 4 bases from V and 6 from J, leaving 13 bases between them. The CDR3 is made up of 14 amino acids. Per the germline V gene, CDR1 is SGHRS and CDR2 is YFSETQ. CDR3 coding DNA: TGCGCCAGCAGCCCGGACCCGAATCCCGGGGAGCTGTTTTTT. Protein: CASSPDPNPGELFF.

This chain connects TRBV18 to TRBJ2-3; D might be TRBD1 (6 bases). Germline V lookup: CDR1 KGHSH, CDR2 LQKENI. There are 13 residues in the CDR3. V gave up 9 bases and J gave up 1 base, with 11 bases separating them. The CDR3 DNA reads as TGTGCCAGTCACAGGGACCGCACAGATACGCAGTATTTT. Translated: CASHRDRTDTQYF. Combining the CDR3 with reference TRBV18 and TRBJ2-3 gives the whole variable domain NAGVMQNPRHLVRRRGQEARLRCSPMKGHSHVYWYRQLPEEGLKFMVYLQKENIIDESGMPKERFSAEFPKEGPSILRIQQVVRGDSAAYFCASHRDRTDTQYFGPGTRLTVL.

The chain carries TRBV19 and TRBJ2-1; 12 bases are shared with TRBD2. J gave up 5 bases and V 4 bases, and 6 bases lay outside the gene matches. The CDR3 runs to 16 residues. Per germline, CDR1 LNHDA and CDR2 SQIVND (reference sequence). The CDR3 DNA is TGTGCCAGTAGTACCCGACTAGCGGGAGCGCACAATGAGCAGTTCTTC. Amino acid sequence: CASSTRLAGAHNEQFF.

The chain is built from TRBV2 and TRBJ2-7, with TRBD2 identical over 10 bases. Germline trimming cut 6 bases from V and 3 bases from J; bases unmatched to any gene: 2. Germline V lookup: CDR1 SNHLY, CDR2 FYNNEI. CDR3 size: 13 residues. CDR3 protein: CASSGLADYEQYF. CDR3 bases: TGTGCCAGCAGCGGACTAGCGGACTACGAGCAGTACTTC.

The gene calls are TRBV2 and TRBJ2-3; possible D gene TRBD1, 6 bases. Germline V gives CDR1 SNHLY, CDR2 FYNNEI. V was trimmed by 3 bases and J by 2 bases, leaving 21 bases between them. The CDR3 runs 18 residues. The CDR3 region is CASSDFLFRTENTDTQYF. CDR3 nucleotide sequence: TGTGCCAGCAGTGACTTCTTGTTCCGGACAGAGAACACAGATACGCAGTATTTT.

The V call is TRBV2, the J call TRBJ1-1; 7 bases are a match to TRBD1. Germline CDR1 and CDR2: SNHLY and FYNNEI. This CDR3 is 15 amino acids long. Losses at the gene ends were 5 bases for V and 0 bases for J; bases not matched to a gene: 6. In nucleotides, the CDR3 is TGTGCCAGCAGTTTTGCAGACAGGGTGAACACTGAAGCTTTCTTT. It codes for CASSFADRVNTEAFF. The full variable domain, in which reference TRBV2 and TRBJ1-1 provide the parts outside the CDR3, is EPEVTQTPSHQVTQMGQEVILRCVPISNHLYFYWYRQILGQKVEFLVSFYNNEISEKSEIFDDQFSVERPDGSNFTLKIRSTKLEDSAMYFCASSFADRVNTEAFFGQGTRLTVV.

This chain uses TRBV11-2 with TRBJ2-4; no clear D gene. This CDR3 contains 15 residues. Trimming left V 0 bases short and J 9 bases short, with 15 bases between. Germline CDR1 reads SGHAT; CDR2 reads FQNNGV. CDR3 region: CASSLDPSSLSIQYF. As DNA, the CDR3 is TGTGCCAGCAGCTTAGATCCGTCCTCTCTTAGCATTCAGTACTTC.

The V and J genes are TRBV9 and TRBJ1-1, with D perhaps matching TRBD1 (5 bases). This CDR3 contains 14 residues. From germline, CDR1 is SGDLS and CDR2 YYNGEE. The germline V and J ends were trimmed by 3 bases and 0 bases, with 9 bases remaining between them. The CDR3 here is CASSALDMNTEAFF. CDR3 nucleotide sequence: TGTGCCAGCAGCGCACTGGACATGAACACTGAAGCTTTCTTT.

CDR3 amino acids: CATQNAGELFF. The CDR3 nucleotides are TGTGCCACCCAAAACGCCGGGGAGCTGTTTTTT. This chain links TRBV19 with TRBJ2-2; no definite D call. The CDR3 contains 11 residues. Deletions cut 10 bases from V and 6 bases from J, with 9 bases between. Germline CDR1 is LNHDA and CDR2 is SQIVND (reference sequence).

The rearrangement uses TRBV5-1 and TRBJ2-3; TRBD1 matches 10 bases. Germline CDR1 reads SGHRS; CDR2 reads YFSETQ. The junction had 5 bases not matched to a gene; V was cut back by 0 bases and J by 4 bases. The CDR3 length is 16 residues. The CDR3 here is CASSLAGQGGSDTQYF. In DNA form, the CDR3 reads TGCGCCAGCAGCTTGGCCGGACAGGGGGGCTCAGATACGCAGTATTTT.

This clone has only a few counts. V is TRBV11-2 and J is TRBJ1-2, with 8 bases identical to TRBD1. With V trimmed by 1 base and J by 6 bases, 7 bases remained unmatched. Germline CDR1 SGHAT, CDR2 FQNNGV. The CDR3 length is 15 residues. The CDR3 DNA sequence: TGTGCCAGCAGCTTAGGGTGGACAGGGCATGATGGCTACACCTTC. Its translation is CASSLGWTGHDGYTF.

The chain joins TRBV20-1 to TRBJ1-6; D gene unclear. The CDR3 loop spans 14 amino acids. The germline CDR1 and CDR2 sequences are DFQATT and SNEGSKA (reference sequence). V was cut by 3 bases and J by 4 bases, with 10 bases left in between. The DNA for the CDR3 is TGCAGTGCTAGTAGCGGAGGGTATAATTCACCCCTCCACTTT. The encoded protein is CSASSGGYNSPLHF.

The CDR3 protein is CASSLVPERYGYTF. In DNA form, the CDR3 reads TGTGCCAGCAGCTTAGTCCCGGAACGCTATGGCTACACCTTC. The rearrangement links TRBV7-9 to TRBJ1-2; unclear D gene. Germline V lookup: CDR1 SEHNR, CDR2 FQNEAQ (reference sequence). The germline V and J ends were trimmed by 1 base and 4 bases, with 10 bases remaining between them. The CDR3 has 14 residues.

The chain joins TRBV12-3 or TRBV12-4 to TRBJ2-7; D gene uncertain. Trimming left V 6 bases short and J 0 bases short, with 9 bases between. The CDR3 length is 13 residues. The CDR3 DNA reads as TGTGCCAGCAGCTTGCGATACTCCTACGAGCAGTACTTC. It encodes CASSLRYSYEQYF.

V usage is TRBV4-1 and J usage is TRBJ1-2; a possible D gene is TRBD1 (6 bases). Germline V lookup: CDR1 MGHRA, CDR2 YSYEKL. The CDR3 runs to 15 residues. V lost 1 base, J lost 4 bases, and 13 bases lay in between. The CDR3 DNA reads as TGCGCCAGCAGCCAAGTTGGGGGGCAGGGCTATGGCTACACCTTC. Translation gives CASSQVGGQGYGYTF.

The chain combines TRBV7-2 with TRBJ2-3; possibly TRBD2 for D (5 bases). Germline values: CDR1 SGHTA, CDR2 FQGNSA. Trimming took 5 bases from V and 6 from J, leaving 9 bases between them. The CDR3 loop spans 12 amino acids. CDR3 nucleotides: TGTGCCAGCAGCCCAACGGGGGATACGCAGTATTTT. This codes for CASSPTGDTQYF.

This chain links TRBV29-1 with TRBJ1-4; unclear D gene. Trimming stripped 3 bases from V and 10 bases from J, with 12 bases between. CDR3 length: 12 residues. In germline, CDR1 is SQVTM, CDR2 ANQGSEA. The CDR3 here is CSVETERAKLFF. CDR3 nucleotides: TGCAGCGTTGAGACGGAGCGAGCAAAACTGTTTTTT.

The V call is TRBV7-8, the J call TRBJ2-3; the match to TRBD2 covers 7 bases. This CDR3 is 17 amino acids long. J lost 0 bases, V lost 5 bases, and 11 bases had no gene match. Per germline, CDR1 SGHVS and CDR2 FQNEAQ. This CDR3 reads CASSPPGLTTSTDTQYF. CDR3 bases: TGTGCCAGCAGCCCGCCGGGACTAACAACTAGCACAGATACGCAGTATTTT.

The DNA of the CDR3 is TGTGCCAGCATTGCGGGGGACACCGGGGAGCTGTTTTTT. It yields the protein CASIAGDTGELFF. The rearrangement uses TRBV12-3 or TRBV12-4 and TRBJ2-2; 7 positions agree with TRBD2. The CDR3 contains 13 residues. V trimming: 7 bases; J trimming: 3 bases; junction bases outside the gene matches: 2.

The V gene is TRBV4-2, the J gene TRBJ2-2; 8 positions match TRBD1. V lost 4 bases to trimming and J lost 4 bases; unmatched junction nucleotides: 8. CDR3 size: 16 residues. Germline CDR1 and CDR2: LGHNA and YNFKEQ. Here the CDR3 reads CASSRRVRGPTGELFF. CDR3 nucleotide sequence: TGTGCCAGCAGCCGGAGGGTCAGGGGGCCCACCGGGGAGCTGTTTTTT.

The chain is built from TRBV19 and TRBJ1-1, with D maybe TRBD1 (6 bases). The CDR3 is 12 amino acids. Germline V lookup: CDR1 LNHDA, CDR2 SQIVND (reference sequence). V lost 7 bases to trimming and J lost 4 bases, with 10 bases between them. The CDR3 protein is CASTIRGTEAFF. The CDR3 coding sequence is TGTGCCAGTACAATCAGGGGCACTGAAGCTTTCTTT.